This T cell receptor beta chain originates from a study of blood T cell repertoires in COVID-19. Sequencing was performed with immunoSEQ multiplex PCR; in TCRdb, only in-frame clones are kept and a portion is missing. The repertoire holds roughly 150,000 clones, with about 80% as singletons. Germline V gives CDR1 SQVTM, CDR2 ANQGSEA. Trimming took off 5 bases at V and 2 bases at J, with 10 bases between the two ends. This CDR3 spans 13 amino acids. The V and J genes are TRBV29-1 and TRBJ1-5; D gene unclear. Sequencing was performed on peripheral blood. The TCR sequence derives from a man between 70 and 80 years old with active or convalescent COVID-19. In DNA, the CDR3 is TGCAGCGTTCGGGGAAGGGGCAATCAGCCCCAGCATTTT. This codes for CSVRGRGNQPQHF.